This T cell receptor (beta chain) was sequenced during a study of blood T cell repertoires in COVID-19. About the research overall: Researchers got acute and convalescent COVID-19 samples from the United States, Italy and Spain. In each case, the material was cDNA or gDNA derived from T cells, B-cell-depleted T cells, or PBMCs.

As handled by the study authors: Amplification from reference gene primers served as the basis for estimated nucleated cell counts. The protocol was immunoSEQ multiplex PCR, while the TCRdb copy is restricted to in-frame clones and leaves out a portion. Clonal size and the V and J genes are those of that table, whereas D and trimming came from the DNA. The table lists some 170,000 clones, approximately 90% of them singletons. The CDR3 runs to 14 residues. CDR1 SGHAT and CDR2 FQNNGV come from the germline V gene. Germline trimming cut 2 bases from V and 6 bases from J; bases unmatched to any gene: 5. The V gene is TRBV11-2, the J gene TRBJ2-7; TRBD2 agrees at 9 bases. The sample was peripheral blood. This receptor was taken from a woman in her forties or fifties with acute or convalescent COVID-19. The CDR3 coding sequence is TGTGCCAGCAGCTTACCTAGCGGGACGGGCGAGCAGTACTTC. Residues: CASSLPSGTGEQYF.